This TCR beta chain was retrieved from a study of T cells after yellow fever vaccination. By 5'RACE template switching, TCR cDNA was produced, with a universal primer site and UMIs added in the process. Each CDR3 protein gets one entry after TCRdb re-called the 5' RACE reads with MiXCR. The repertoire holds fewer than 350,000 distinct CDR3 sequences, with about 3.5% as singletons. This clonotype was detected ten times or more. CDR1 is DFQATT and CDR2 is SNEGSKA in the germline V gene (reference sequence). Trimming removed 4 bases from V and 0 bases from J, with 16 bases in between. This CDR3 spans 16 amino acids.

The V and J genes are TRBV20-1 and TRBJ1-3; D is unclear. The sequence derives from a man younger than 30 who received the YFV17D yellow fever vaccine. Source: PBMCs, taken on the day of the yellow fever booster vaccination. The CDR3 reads CSATISGFSSGNTIYF. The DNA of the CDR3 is TGCAGTGCTACTATTTCCGGGTTTAGCTCTGGAAACACCATATATTTT.